The clone carrying this TCR beta chain was seen ten or more times. Its cognate antigen is unknown. CDR3 length: 13 amino acids. Germline CDR1 reads DFQATT; CDR2 reads SNEGSKA (reference sequence). V was pared by 3 bases and J by 2 bases, with 11 bases between. Genomic DNA templated the TCR beta VDJ and CDR3 profiling. A single record per CDR3 protein comes from TCRdb applying MiXCR to the reads. The sample lists 150,000 to 200,000 distinct CDR3 sequences; 40% to 55% were seen once. The data are from a study of CD8+CD57+ T cells in acquired aplastic anemia. For the study at large: The DNA of sorted CD4+ and CD8+ cells averaged approximately 2.9 ug. Findings and caveats of the study: Patients and controls turned out to have roughly 30 CD8+ CDR3 sequences in common. Patients were compared with controls for CD8+ Simpson's diversity, and no significant difference emerged.

Patients included in sequencing had previously demonstrated CD8+CD57+ cell expansion by flow cytometry. Patients had not yet gotten any therapy when their blood was taken for sampling. The specimen sequenced was sorted CD4+, CD8+, or CD8+CD57+ T cells (not recorded which) from PBMCs. This chain joins TRBV20-1 and TRBJ2-7; D not resolved. This receptor was obtained from a human donor with aplastic anemia. Written as DNA, the CDR3 is TGCAGTGCTAGTACCCCCTCAGCCTACGAGCAGTACTTC. This encodes CSASTPSAYEQYF.